This T cell receptor beta chain was recorded in a study of blood T cell repertoires in COVID-19. The method was immunoSEQ multiplex PCR; TCRdb's version includes in-frame clones alone and lacks a portion of them. The table has about 280,000 clones, roughly 91% seen once. The CDR3 spans 14 residues. Germline CDR1 reads SEHNR; CDR2 reads FQNEAQ (reference sequence). Trimming cost V 3 bases and J 5 bases, with 10 bases left between them. The sequence came from a woman aged 60-75 years who had recovered from COVID-19. The chain couples TRBV7-9 to TRBJ1-4; D is ambiguous. Sequenced sample: PBMCs or T cells enriched from blood (not recorded which). The CDR3: CASSFSAGNEKLFF. The CDR3 DNA is TGTGCCAGCAGCTTTTCGGCGGGGAATGAAAAACTGTTTTTT.